This T cell receptor beta chain was profiled in a study of response to subunit inactivated influenza vaccine. Points from the study as a whole: The authors suggested that every seasonal influenza vaccination recruits few new T cells.

To note about this clonotype: Its antigen is not known.

One entry per CDR3 protein, called by TCRdb with MiXCR from the RT-PCR reads. Of under 750,000 distinct CDR3 sequences in the sample, approximately 12% are singletons; the top ten hold roughly a tenth. The CDR3 covers 16 residues. The ends were cut back, 4 bases at V and 6 bases at J, with 18 bases in the middle. CDR1 is LGHNA, CDR2 YSLEER, per germline. The receptor comes from a man over 45 who received an inactivated influenza vaccine. The V gene is TRBV4-3, the J gene TRBJ2-2, with D possibly matching TRBD1 (6 bases). Source: PBMCs from blood, taken on the day of vaccination. The CDR3 region has the DNA TGCGCCAGCAGCCCTCACAGGGCTTCCCTATCCGGGGAGCTGTTTTTT. Translating it yields CASSPHRASLSGELFF.